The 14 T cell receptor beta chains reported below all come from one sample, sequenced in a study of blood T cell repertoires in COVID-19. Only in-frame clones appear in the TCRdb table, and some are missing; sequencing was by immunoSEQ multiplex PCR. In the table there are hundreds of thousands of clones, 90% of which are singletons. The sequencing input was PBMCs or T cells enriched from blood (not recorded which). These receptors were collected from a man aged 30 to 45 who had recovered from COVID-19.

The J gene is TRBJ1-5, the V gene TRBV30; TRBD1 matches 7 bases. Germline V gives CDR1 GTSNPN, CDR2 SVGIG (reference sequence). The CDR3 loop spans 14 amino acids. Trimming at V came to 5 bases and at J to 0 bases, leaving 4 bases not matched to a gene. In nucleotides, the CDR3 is TGTGCCTGGTCCCGGGACAGTAGCAATCAGCCCCAGCATTTT. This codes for CAWSRDSSNQPQHF. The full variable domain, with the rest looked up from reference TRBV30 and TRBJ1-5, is SQTIHQWPATLVQPVGSPLSLECTVEGTSNPNLYWYRQAAGRGLQLLFYSVGIGQISSEVPQNLSASRPQDRQFILSSKKLLLSDSGFYLCAWSRDSSNQPQHFGDGTRLSIL.

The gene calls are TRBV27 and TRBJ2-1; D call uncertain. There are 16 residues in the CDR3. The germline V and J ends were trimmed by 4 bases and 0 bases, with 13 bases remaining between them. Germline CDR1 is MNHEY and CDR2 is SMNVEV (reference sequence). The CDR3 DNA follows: TGTGCCAGCAGTTCCCCCTTTCGAGACTCCTACAATGAGCAGTTCTTC. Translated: CASSSPFRDSYNEQFF.

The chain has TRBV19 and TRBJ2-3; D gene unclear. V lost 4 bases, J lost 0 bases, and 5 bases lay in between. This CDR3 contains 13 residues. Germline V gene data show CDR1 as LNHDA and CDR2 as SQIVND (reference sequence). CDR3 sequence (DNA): TGTGCCAGTAGTACGGTCAGCACAGATACGCAGTATTTT. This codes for CASSTVSTDTQYF.

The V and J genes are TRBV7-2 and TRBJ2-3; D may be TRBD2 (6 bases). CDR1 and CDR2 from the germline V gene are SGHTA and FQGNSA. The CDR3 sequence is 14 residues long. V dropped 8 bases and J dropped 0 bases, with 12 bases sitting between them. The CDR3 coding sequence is TGTGCCAGCTTAAGGAGGGACAGCACAGATACGCAGTATTTT. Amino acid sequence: CASLRRDSTDTQYF.

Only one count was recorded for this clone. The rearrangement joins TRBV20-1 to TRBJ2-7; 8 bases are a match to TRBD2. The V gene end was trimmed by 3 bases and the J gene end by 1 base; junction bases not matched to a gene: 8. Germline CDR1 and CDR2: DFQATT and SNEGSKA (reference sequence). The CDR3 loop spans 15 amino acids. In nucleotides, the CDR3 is TGCAGTGCTAGTGTCCTAGCGGGTGCTTCCTACGAGCAGTACTTC. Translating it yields CSASVLAGASYEQYF.

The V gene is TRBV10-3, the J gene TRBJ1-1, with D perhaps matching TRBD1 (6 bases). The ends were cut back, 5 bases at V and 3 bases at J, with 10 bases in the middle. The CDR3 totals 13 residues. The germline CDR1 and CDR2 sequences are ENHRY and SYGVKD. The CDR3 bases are TGTGCCATCAGTTCCTCAGGGGACACTGAAGCTTTCTTT. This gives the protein CAISSSGDTEAFF.

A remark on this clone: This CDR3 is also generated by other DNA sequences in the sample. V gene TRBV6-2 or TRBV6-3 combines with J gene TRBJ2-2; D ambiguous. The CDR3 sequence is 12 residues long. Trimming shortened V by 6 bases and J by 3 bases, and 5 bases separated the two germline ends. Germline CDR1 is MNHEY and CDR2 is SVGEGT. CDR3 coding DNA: TGTGCCAGCAGCCTATACACCGGGGAGCTGTTTTTT. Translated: CASSLYTGELFF.

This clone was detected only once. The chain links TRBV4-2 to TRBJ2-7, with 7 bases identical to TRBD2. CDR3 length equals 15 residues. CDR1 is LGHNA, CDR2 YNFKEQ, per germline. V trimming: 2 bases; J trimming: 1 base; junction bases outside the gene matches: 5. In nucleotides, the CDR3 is TGTGCCAGCAGCCAATTGGGCGGGAGTTCCTACGAGCAGTACTTC. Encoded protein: CASSQLGGSSYEQYF.

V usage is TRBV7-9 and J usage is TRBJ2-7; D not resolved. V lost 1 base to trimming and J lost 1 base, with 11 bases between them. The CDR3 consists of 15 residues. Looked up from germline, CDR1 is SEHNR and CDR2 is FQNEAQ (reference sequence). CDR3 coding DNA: TGTGCCAGCAGCTTAGTGGTCGGCAGGTCCTACGAGCAGTACTTC. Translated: CASSLVVGRSYEQYF.

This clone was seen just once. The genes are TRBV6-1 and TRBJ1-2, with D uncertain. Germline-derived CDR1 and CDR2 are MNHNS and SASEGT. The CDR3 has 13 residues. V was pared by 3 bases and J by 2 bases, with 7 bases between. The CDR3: CASSDARNYGYTF. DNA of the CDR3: TGTGCCAGCAGTGATGCCAGGAACTATGGCTACACCTTC.

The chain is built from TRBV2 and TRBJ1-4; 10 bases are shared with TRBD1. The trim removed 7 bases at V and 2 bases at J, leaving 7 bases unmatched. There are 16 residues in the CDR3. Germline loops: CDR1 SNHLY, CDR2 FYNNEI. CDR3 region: CASTRQGARTNEKLFF. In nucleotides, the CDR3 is TGTGCCAGCACCCGACAGGGGGCGAGGACTAATGAAAAACTGTTTTTT.

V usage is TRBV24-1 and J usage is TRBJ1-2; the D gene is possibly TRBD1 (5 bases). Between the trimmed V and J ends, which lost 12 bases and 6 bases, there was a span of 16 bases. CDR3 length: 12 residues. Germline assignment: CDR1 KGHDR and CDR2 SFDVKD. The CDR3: CAAGQGPNGYTF. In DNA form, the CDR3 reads TGTGCCGCGGGGCAGGGTCCTAATGGCTACACCTTC.

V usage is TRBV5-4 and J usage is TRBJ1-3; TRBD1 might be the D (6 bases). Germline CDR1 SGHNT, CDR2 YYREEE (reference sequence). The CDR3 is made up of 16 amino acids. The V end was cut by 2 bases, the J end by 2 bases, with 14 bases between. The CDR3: CASSFLQGTTGNTIYF. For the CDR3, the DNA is TGTGCCAGCAGCTTCCTACAGGGTACGACTGGAAACACCATATATTTT.

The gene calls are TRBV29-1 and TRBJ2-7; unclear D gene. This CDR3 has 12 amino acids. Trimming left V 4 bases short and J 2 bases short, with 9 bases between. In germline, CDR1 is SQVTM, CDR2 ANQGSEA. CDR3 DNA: TGCAGCGTTGGATCAGGTACCTACGAGCAGTACTTC. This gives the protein CSVGSGTYEQYF.